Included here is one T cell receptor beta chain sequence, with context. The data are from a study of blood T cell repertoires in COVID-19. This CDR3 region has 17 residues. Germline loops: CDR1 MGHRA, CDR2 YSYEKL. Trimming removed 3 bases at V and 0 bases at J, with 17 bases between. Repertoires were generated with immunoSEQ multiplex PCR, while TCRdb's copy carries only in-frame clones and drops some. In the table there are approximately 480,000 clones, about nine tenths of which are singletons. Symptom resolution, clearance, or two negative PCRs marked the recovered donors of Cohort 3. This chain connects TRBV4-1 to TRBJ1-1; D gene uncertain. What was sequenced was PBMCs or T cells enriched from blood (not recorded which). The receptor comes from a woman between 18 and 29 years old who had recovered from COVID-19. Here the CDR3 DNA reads TGCGCCAGCAGCCAGCTCGGGGAGGGTACTATGAACACTGAAGCTTTCTTT. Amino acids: CASSQLGEGTMNTEAFF.